This entry lists 21 T cell receptor beta chains sequenced from one sample in a study of T cells in Graves' hyperthyroidism and ophthalmopathy. Authors of the study amplified TCR beta CDR3 regions from RNA transcripts. With the HTBI primer set, the TCR CDR3 went through a first round of RT-PCR. TCRdb itself ran the multiplex PCR reads through MiXCR, one entry per CDR3 protein. The sample has over 700,000 distinct CDR3 sequences, about 19% seen once. Source material: blood. These receptors came from a woman aged 50 to 60 with Graves' hyperthyroidism that later progressed to Graves' ophthalmopathy.

This clonotype was observed a handful of times. The J gene is TRBJ1-3, the V gene TRBV15; D may be TRBD1 (5 bases). From germline, CDR1 is LNHNV and CDR2 YYDKDF (reference sequence). V lost 1 base to trimming and J lost 6 bases, with 7 bases between them. This CDR3 comprises 13 residues. CDR3 loop: CATSRGQLNTIYF. CDR3 bases: TGTGCCACCAGCAGAGGACAGCTAAACACCATATATTTT.

J is TRBJ1-6 and V is TRBV19; no clear D gene. This CDR3 spans 12 amino acids. Germline CDR1 and CDR2: LNHDA and SQIVND (reference sequence). V lost 0 bases to trimming and J lost 12 bases, with 6 bases between them. The CDR3 sequence: CASSIEDRPLHF. The CDR3 DNA is TGTGCCAGTAGTATAGAGGACCGACCCCTCCACTTT.

The CDR3 protein is CASSEAGGPLGPQHF. In DNA, the CDR3 is TGTGCCAGCAGTGAAGCAGGGGGGCCGTTAGGGCCCCAGCATTTT. J is TRBJ1-5 and V is TRBV6-1; D is perhaps TRBD1 (6 bases). Germline values: CDR1 MNHNS, CDR2 SASEGT. The CDR3 extends over 15 amino acids. Trimming stripped 0 bases from V and 9 bases from J, with 15 bases between.

This clonotype was seen a handful of times. One junction end does not reproduce the germline sequence, and a read error may be involved. The chain has TRBV11-2 and TRBJ2-1, with D perhaps TRBD2 (7 bases). The germline CDR1 and CDR2 sequences are SGHAT and FQNNGV. The CDR3 sequence is 14 residues long. The CDR3 loop is CASSPGGSHNEQFF. DNA for the CDR3: TGTGCCAGCAGCCCGGGGGGCTCCCACAATGAGCAGTTCTTC.

The sample holds many counts of this clonotype. V is TRBV9 and J is TRBJ2-7, with unresolved D. This CDR3 region has 13 residues. Germline CDR1 SGDLS, CDR2 YYNGEE. The germline V and J ends were trimmed by 0 bases and 6 bases, with 10 bases remaining between them. CDR3 protein: CASSVESGPEQYF. As DNA, the CDR3 is TGTGCCAGCAGCGTAGAATCGGGCCCCGAGCAGTACTTC.

The J gene is TRBJ2-2, the V gene TRBV27; D is ambiguous. The CDR3 spans 14 residues. V lost 3 bases to trimming and J lost 7 bases, with 12 bases between them. CDR1 is MNHEY and CDR2 is SMNVEV in the germline V gene (reference sequence). CDR3 in amino acids: CASSFWLDGGELFF. The DNA of the CDR3 is TGTGCCAGCAGTTTCTGGCTGGATGGCGGGGAGCTGTTTTTT.

This clonotype occurred many times. The J gene is TRBJ2-1, the V gene TRBV20-1, with TRBD2 as a possible D gene (6 bases). The germline CDR1 and CDR2 sequences are DFQATT and SNEGSKA (reference sequence). V gave up 3 bases and J gave up 0 bases, with 27 bases separating them. CDR3 length equals 20 residues. The CDR3: CSARGGPGQKSAGSYNEQFF. The CDR3 DNA is TGCAGTGCTAGGGGAGGACCCGGACAAAAGTCGGCAGGCTCCTACAATGAGCAGTTCTTC.

The chain carries TRBV20-1 and TRBJ1-1; 9 bases match TRBD1. Unmatched junction bases numbered 9, after V lost 6 bases and J lost 4 bases. The CDR3 contains 14 residues. Germline V lookup: CDR1 DFQATT, CDR2 SNEGSKA (reference sequence). The CDR3 loop reads CSARDRELGTEAFF. The CDR3 nucleotides are TGCAGTGCAAGGGACAGGGAATTGGGCACTGAAGCTTTCTTT.

This chain links TRBV6-1 with TRBJ2-7, with D uncertain. The germline CDR1 and CDR2 sequences are MNHNS and SASEGT. This CDR3 region has 15 residues. V dropped 7 bases and J dropped 2 bases, with 18 bases sitting between them. In nucleotides, the CDR3 is TGTGCCAGCAAATCCGCTGCAACGGAACCCTACGAGCAGTACTTC. Its translation is CASKSAATEPYEQYF.

Only a few counts were recorded for this clonotype. The chain carries TRBV7-9 and TRBJ2-1; 9 bases align to TRBD1. The CDR3 is 16 residues long. Germline lookup yields CDR1 SEHNR and CDR2 FQNEAQ (reference sequence). J lost 5 bases, V lost 1 base, and 6 bases had no gene match. The CDR3 is CASSLGDRDLHNEQFF. The CDR3 bases are TGTGCCAGCAGCTTAGGGGACAGGGATCTTCACAATGAGCAGTTCTTC.

The rearrangement uses TRBV15 and TRBJ2-2; the match to TRBD1 covers 8 bases. Germline assignment: CDR1 LNHNV and CDR2 YYDKDF (reference sequence). V trimming: 7 bases; J trimming: 7 bases; junction bases outside the gene matches: 5. The CDR3 consists of 13 residues. The CDR3 spells CATKDRVFGELFF. CDR3 in DNA: TGTGCCACCAAGGACAGGGTGTTCGGGGAGCTGTTTTTT.

There are many counts of this clonotype. This chain joins TRBV10-2 and TRBJ1-1; D gene unclear. CDR3 length: 12 residues. With 3 bases removed from V and 5 bases from J, the gap between germline ends came to 7 bases. The V gene's germline CDR1 is WSHSY and CDR2 SAAADI. As DNA, the CDR3 is TGCGCCAGCAGTGACCTTCTGACTGAAGCTTTCTTT. Translated: CASSDLLTEAFF.

Points on this clonotype: Possible read error: a much larger clone is one base away. The rearrangement joins TRBV6-1 to TRBJ1-4, with D perhaps matching TRBD1 (6 bases). Germline V CDR1 and CDR2: MNHNS, SASEGT. Trimming cost V 7 bases and J 0 bases, with 9 bases left between them. The CDR3 sequence is 14 residues long. CDR3 coding DNA: TGTGCCAGCATCCAGGGGTCAACTAATGAAAAACTGTTTTTT. Translated: CASIQGSTNEKLFF.

This clonotype was observed many times. The chain joins TRBV27 to TRBJ2-7, with a possible D match to TRBD2 (7 bases). The CDR3 length is 15 residues. The germline CDR1 and CDR2 sequences are MNHEY and SMNVEV (reference sequence). V gave up 6 bases and J gave up 3 bases, with 18 bases separating them. The CDR3 DNA reads TGTGCCAGCAGCAACCTAGGGGGGGGTGACTACGAGCAGTACTTC. Protein sequence: CASSNLGGGDYEQYF.

This clonotype showed up many times. The chain couples TRBV3-1 to TRBJ2-7, with a tentative D call TRBD2 (6 bases). V shed 0 bases and J shed 2 bases, with 11 bases lying between them. The CDR3 length is 15 residues. Germline V gene sequence: CDR1 LGHDT, CDR2 YNNKEL (reference sequence). The CDR3 nucleotides are TGTGCCAGCAGCCAAGAGACCGGGGGAGCCTACGAGCAGTACTTC. This encodes CASSQETGGAYEQYF.

This clonotype was detected many times. This chain uses TRBV2 with TRBJ2-4, with D unresolved. Trimming removed 6 bases at V and 0 bases at J, with 9 bases between. The CDR3 is 14 amino acids. The germline V gene has CDR1 SNHLY and CDR2 FYNNEI. The CDR3, as DNA: TGTGCCAGCAGCCGGTGGGGAGCCAAAAACATTCAGTACTTC. Amino acid sequence: CASSRWGAKNIQYF.

This clonotype was seen repeatedly, ten times or more. The chain links TRBV7-3 to TRBJ2-7; possibly TRBD2 for D (6 bases). Germline V CDR1 and CDR2: SGHTA, FQGTGA. V was cut by 0 bases and J by 2 bases, with 11 bases left in between. The CDR3 has 15 amino acids. CDR3 nucleotides: TGTGCCAGCAGCTTAACGGGGCTAGCGCCCTACGAGCAGTACTTC. It codes for CASSLTGLAPYEQYF. Full variable domain (rest looked up from reference TRBV7-3 and TRBJ2-7): GAGVSQTPSNKVTEKGKYVELRCDPISGHTALYWYRQSLGQGPEFLIYFQGTGAADDSGLPNDRFFAVRPEGSVSTLKIQRTERGDSAVYLCASSLTGLAPYEQYFGPGTRLTVT.

In this sample, this clonotype turned up a few times. The chain recombines TRBV6-1 with TRBJ1-3; no clear D. The CDR3 covers 14 residues. CDR1 is MNHNS, CDR2 SASEGT, per germline. Trimming shortened V by 3 bases and J by 3 bases, and 9 bases separated the two germline ends. As DNA, the CDR3 is TGTGCCAGCAGTGACAGGAATTATGGAAACACCATATATTTT. Its translation is CASSDRNYGNTIYF.

This clonotype was seen many times. The chain is built from TRBV12-3 or TRBV12-4 and TRBJ1-2, with D perhaps matching TRBD1 (5 bases). The ends were cut back, 6 bases at V and 4 bases at J, with 15 bases in the middle. CDR3 length: 14 residues. The CDR3 nucleotides are TGTGCCAGCAGAAAAGGGGAGATTAGCTATGGCTACACCTTC. Translated: CASRKGEISYGYTF.

This clonotype was seen ten or more times. J is TRBJ2-7 and V is TRBV20-1; no firm D call. Germline values: CDR1 DFQATT, CDR2 SNEGSKA (reference sequence). V was clipped by 0 bases and J by 4 bases, with 4 bases between them. CDR3 length equals 11 residues. CDR3 DNA sequence: TGCAGTGCTAGAGAGGATTACGAGCAGTACTTC. Protein sequence: CSAREDYEQYF.

The chain is built from TRBV12-3 or TRBV12-4 and TRBJ2-4, with D tentatively TRBD2 (5 bases). The CDR3 consists of 17 residues. The ends were cut back, 1 base at V and 0 bases at J, with 13 bases in the middle. The CDR3: CASSLGTPSLAKNIQYF. For the CDR3, the DNA is TGTGCCAGCAGTTTAGGGACTCCTTCCCTAGCCAAAAACATTCAGTACTTC.